A single sample is the source of the 8 T cell receptor beta chains below, sequenced in a study of CD8 T cells in Susac syndrome. Random hexamers primed reverse transcription of roughly 0.5 to 1 ug RNA. TCRdb itself ran the immunoSEQ multiplex PCR reads through MiXCR, one entry per CDR3 protein. The sample has around 99,000 distinct CDR3 sequences, 95% to 98% seen once. The sample comprised CD4+ T cells from PBMCs. These receptors all stem from a human donor in good health.

This chain uses TRBV7-2 with TRBJ2-7, with 7 bases fitting TRBD1. J lost 3 bases, V lost 5 bases, and 7 bases had no gene match. CDR1 is SGHTA and CDR2 is FQGNSA in the germline V gene. The CDR3 consists of 14 residues. The CDR3 loop is CASSPGGRGYEQYF. Written as DNA, the CDR3 is TGTGCCAGCAGCCCAGGGGGTAGGGGCTACGAGCAGTACTTC.

This clonotype has only one observation. J is TRBJ1-4 and V is TRBV7-9; D possibly corresponds to TRBD1 (6 bases). The V end was cut by 10 bases, the J end by 8 bases, with 14 bases between. There are 12 residues in the CDR3. Per the germline V gene, CDR1 is SEHNR and CDR2 is FQNEAQ (reference sequence). The CDR3 region has the DNA TGTGCCATTAGCAGGGGAGGAGAAAAACTGTTTTTT. Protein sequence: CAISRGGEKLFF.

The chain uses TRBV3-1 and TRBJ2-7; no clear D. Between the trimmed V and J ends, which lost 4 bases and 5 bases, there was a span of 9 bases. Germline assignment: CDR1 LGHDT and CDR2 YNNKEL (reference sequence). The CDR3 totals 12 residues. Written as DNA, the CDR3 is TGTGCCAGCAGCCCAAGGAGCAACGAGCAGTACTTC. It encodes CASSPRSNEQYF.

The rearrangement links TRBV2 to TRBJ2-7; tentative D call: TRBD1 (6 bases). V lost 6 bases and J lost 6, with 15 bases in between. The CDR3 spans 13 residues. The germline gives CDR1 SNHLY, CDR2 FYNNEI. CDR3 sequence: CASRRGYRAEQYF. DNA of the CDR3: TGTGCCAGCAGGAGGGGTTACAGGGCCGAGCAGTACTTC.

This clonotype was picked up one time. CDR3 sequence (DNA): TGCAGTGCTCAGTATACCGGCACCGGGGAGCTGTTTTTT. This codes for CSAQYTGTGELFF. This chain joins TRBV20-1 and TRBJ2-2; the D is unclear. The V end lost 5 bases, the J end lost 4 bases, and 11 bases lay between the germline ends. Germline V lookup: CDR1 DFQATT, CDR2 SNEGSKA (reference sequence). This CDR3 contains 13 residues.

This clonotype occurred once. This chain links TRBV19 with TRBJ2-3, with D hard to call. The CDR3 contains 16 residues. Germline loops: CDR1 LNHDA, CDR2 SQIVND (reference sequence). Deletions cut 5 bases from V and 0 bases from J, with 15 bases between. The CDR3 region has the DNA TGTGCCAGTAGTCCTCAGACCGGATCTAGCACAGATACGCAGTATTTT. Protein sequence: CASSPQTGSSTDTQYF.

The chain recombines TRBV11-2 with TRBJ2-3; D unresolved. Germline CDR1 and CDR2: SGHAT and FQNNGV. This CDR3 is 14 amino acids long. Trimming cost V 2 bases and J 4 bases, with 10 bases left between them. This chain's CDR3 is CASSLTTPADTQYF. The DNA of the CDR3 is TGTGCCAGCAGCTTAACAACACCCGCAGATACGCAGTATTTT.

The chain uses TRBV12-3 or TRBV12-4 and TRBJ1-6, with D unresolved. This CDR3 spans 11 amino acids. V was trimmed by 2 bases and J by 10 bases, leaving 3 bases between them. The CDR3 loop is CASSLNSPLHF. The CDR3 region has the DNA TGTGCCAGCAGTTTAAACTCACCCCTCCACTTT.